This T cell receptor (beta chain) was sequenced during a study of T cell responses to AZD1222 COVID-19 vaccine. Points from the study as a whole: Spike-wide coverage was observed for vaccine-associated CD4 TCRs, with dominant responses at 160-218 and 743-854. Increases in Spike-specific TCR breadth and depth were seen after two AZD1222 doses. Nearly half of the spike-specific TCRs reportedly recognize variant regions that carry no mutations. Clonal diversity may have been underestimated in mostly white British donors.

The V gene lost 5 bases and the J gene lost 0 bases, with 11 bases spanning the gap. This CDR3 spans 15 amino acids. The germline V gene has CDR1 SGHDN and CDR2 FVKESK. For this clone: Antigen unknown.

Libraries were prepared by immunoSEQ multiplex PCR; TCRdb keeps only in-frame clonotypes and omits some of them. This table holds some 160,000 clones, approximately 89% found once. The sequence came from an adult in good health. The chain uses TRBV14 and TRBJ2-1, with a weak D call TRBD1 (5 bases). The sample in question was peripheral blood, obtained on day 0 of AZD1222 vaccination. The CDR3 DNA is TGTGCCAGCAGCTCCAGACAGAACTCCTACAATGAGCAGTTCTTC. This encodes CASSSRQNSYNEQFF.